The clone carrying this T cell receptor (beta chain) appeared many times. Its antigen is currently unknown. This sample is drawn from a study of T cell repertoires in cytomegalovirus infection. Study details: Indications of both CMV infection and matching HLA type were provided by public TCR beta signatures.

Via MiXCR, TCRdb re-called the reads, giving one row per CDR3 protein. The repertoire has approximately 150,000 distinct CDR3 sequences, 5% to 6.5% of them found once; the top ten carry over 15%. Study-wide findings and caveats: Accumulated public TCR beta family frequency recognized individuals carrying CMV together with the relevant HLA. HLA-C-restricted, CMV-specific TCR beta clonotypes were dominant ex vivo.

The CDR3 is made up of 16 amino acids. Germline CDR1 is SGHRS and CDR2 is YFSETQ. Losses at the gene ends were 2 bases for V and 1 base for J; bases not matched to a gene: 7. The sequencing sample was made of PBMCs. This TCR was recovered from a human donor in good health (CMV status not recorded). Some clones in this sample may be carry-over from other donors' samples. The chain carries TRBV5-1 and TRBJ1-1; TRBD1 matches at 8 bases. CDR3 nucleotide sequence: TGCGCCAGCAGCTTAGGACAGGGCTTCGCGAACACTGAAGCTTTCTTT. Translated, it gives CASSLGQGFANTEAFF.